This T cell receptor (beta chain) stems from a study of cytomegalovirus exposure and HLA in healthy donors. Study-wide results and caveats: Several of the most significant clusters appeared linked to common viral pathogens, based on a later analysis. No immune exposure information besides CMV serostatus was available. Researchers reported in a later analysis that a missense DCLRE1C variant was tied to TCR beta V- and J-gene trimming. Among TCR beta chains, those listed as cytomegalovirus-associated numbered about 160.

The PCR used 60 Vbeta and 13 Jbeta primers. Measured with immunoSEQ multiplex PCR; TCRdb has only the in-frame clones, and not every one. The sample lists fewer than 150,000 clones, less than 85% occurring once. V was pared by 10 bases and J by 7 bases, with 10 bases between. Germline CDR1 reads WSHSY; CDR2 reads SAAADI. The CDR3 is made up of 10 amino acids. With regard to this clone: As yet, its antigen is unknown.

The sample consisted of PBMCs. The sequence derives from a middle-aged man in good health and CMV-seropositive. This chain uses TRBV10-2 with TRBJ1-1; no clear D. CDR3 protein: CATRGNEAFF. CDR3 bases: TGCGCCACCCGAGGTAATGAAGCTTTCTTT.